What follows are 18 T cell receptor beta chains derived from one specimen sequenced in a study of cytomegalovirus exposure and HLA in healthy donors. Clones were sequenced by immunoSEQ multiplex PCR, and TCRdb holds only the in-frame ones, with some missing. The repertoire consists of approximately 160,000 clones, with approximately 88% occurring once and the leading ten covering about 9.4%. Source material: PBMCs. The origin of the receptors is a man aged 30 to 39 in good health and CMV-seropositive.

The chain is built from TRBV15 and TRBJ2-3; tentatively, D is TRBD1 (5 bases). Germline assignment: CDR1 LNHNV and CDR2 YYDKDF (reference sequence). Trimming shortened V by 7 bases and J by 2 bases, and 13 bases separated the two germline ends. The CDR3 spans 14 residues. The CDR3 loop reads CATKGSGHTDTQYF. CDR3 sequence (DNA): TGTGCCACCAAGGGGTCAGGCCACACAGATACGCAGTATTTT.

The chain uses TRBV7-9 and TRBJ1-5, with D perhaps TRBD1 (5 bases). Deletions cut 1 base from V and 0 bases from J, with 13 bases between. CDR1 and CDR2 from the germline V gene are SEHNR and FQNEAQ (reference sequence). There are 17 residues in the CDR3. CDR3 loop: CASSLGRADDSNQPQHF. In DNA, the CDR3 is TGTGCCAGCAGCTTAGGCAGGGCAGATGATAGCAATCAGCCCCAGCATTTT.

This chain uses TRBV5-6 with TRBJ1-2, with 9 bases identical to TRBD1. CDR3 size: 13 residues. The junction had 3 bases not matched to a gene; V was cut back by 3 bases and J by 6 bases. CDR1 and CDR2 from the germline V gene are SGHDT and YYEEEE. DNA for the CDR3: TGTGCCAGCAGCTCAGGGACAGGGAATGGCTACACCTTC. Translating it yields CASSSGTGNGYTF.

V is TRBV7-9 and J is TRBJ1-1, with a tentative D call TRBD1 (5 bases). Between the trimmed V and J ends, which lost 6 bases and 1 base, there was a span of 9 bases. The germline V gene has CDR1 SEHNR and CDR2 FQNEAQ (reference sequence). This CDR3 is 13 amino acids long. CDR3 DNA: TGTGCCAGCAGTCAGGGCCGGAACACTGAAGCTTTCTTT. Its protein is CASSQGRNTEAFF.

This clone was picked up a small number of times. This sequence joins TRBV30 and TRBJ1-1, with D hard to call. The germline gives CDR1 GTSNPN, CDR2 SVGIG (reference sequence). The CDR3 consists of 14 residues. V dropped 2 bases and J dropped 4 bases, with 14 bases sitting between them. CDR3 amino acids: CAWSSRTRGTEAFF. The CDR3 DNA follows: TGTGCCTGGAGTTCCAGGACCCGGGGCACTGAAGCTTTCTTT. Full variable domain (missing parts from reference TRBV30 and TRBJ1-1): SQTIHQWPATLVQPVGSPLSLECTVEGTSNPNLYWYRQAAGRGLQLLFYSVGIGQISSEVPQNLSASRPQDRQFILSSKKLLLSDSGFYLCAWSSRTRGTEAFFGQGTRLTVV.

Only one count was recorded for this clone. The chain combines TRBV7-9 with TRBJ2-7; 10 positions agree with TRBD1. Germline V gene sequence: CDR1 SEHNR, CDR2 FQNEAQ (reference sequence). This CDR3 has 15 amino acids. J was trimmed by 6 bases and V by 3 bases; bases with no gene match: 8. The CDR3 region is CASSFGGGTGVEQYF. The CDR3 nucleotides are TGTGCCAGCAGCTTTGGGGGAGGGACAGGGGTCGAGCAGTACTTC.

The rearrangement joins TRBV6-5 to TRBJ2-7; 8 bases agree with TRBD2. Germline CDR1 MNHEY, CDR2 SVGAGI. The CDR3 runs 15 residues. V lost 8 bases and J lost 5; bases outside the gene matches: 14. The CDR3 region is CASSFEGTSLNEQYF. In DNA form, the CDR3 reads TGTGCCAGCTCCTTCGAGGGGACTAGTCTTAACGAGCAGTACTTC.

V and J are TRBV11-2 and TRBJ2-3, with TRBD2 matching over 10 bases. The CDR3 length is 16 residues. Germline V gives CDR1 SGHAT, CDR2 FQNNGV. V lost 5 bases to trimming and J lost 2 bases; unmatched junction nucleotides: 7. The CDR3 DNA sequence: TGTGCCAGCAGCCTTAGCGGGGGGCTTTCCACAGATACGCAGTATTTT. This codes for CASSLSGGLSTDTQYF.

The chain uses TRBV2 and TRBJ2-5; 11 bases line up with TRBD1. Germline lookup yields CDR1 SNHLY and CDR2 FYNNEI. V was pared by 3 bases and J by 3 bases, with 3 bases of the junction left unmatched. The CDR3 spans 15 residues. The CDR3 spells CASSEGQGDKETQYF. CDR3 sequence (DNA): TGTGCCAGCAGTGAGGGACAGGGGGACAAAGAGACCCAGTACTTC.

The chain joins TRBV7-2 to TRBJ1-2; TRBD1 matches at 9 bases. The CDR3 sequence is 14 residues long. Germline V gene lookup returns CDR1 SGHTA and CDR2 FQGNSA. V dropped 5 bases and J dropped 1; count of bases not matched to a gene: 2. The CDR3 coding sequence is TGTGCCAGCAGCCCGACAGGGGGTAACTATGGCTACACCTTC. As protein: CASSPTGGNYGYTF.

The genes are TRBV11-3 and TRBJ2-2, with D possibly TRBD1 on 5 matching bases. The CDR3 has 14 residues. CDR1 and CDR2 (germline): SGHNT, YENEEA. With 5 bases removed from V and 0 bases from J, the gap between germline ends came to 7 bases. The CDR3 loop reads CASSPGPNTGELFF. CDR3 DNA sequence: TGTGCCAGCAGCCCAGGGCCGAACACCGGGGAGCTGTTTTTT.

The rearrangement uses TRBV15 and TRBJ1-5; no clear D. The CDR3 spans 13 residues. Germline lookup yields CDR1 LNHNV and CDR2 YYDKDF (reference sequence). V lost 3 bases, J lost 6 bases, and 9 bases lay in between. The CDR3 DNA follows: TGTGCCACCAGCAGCGACATAGGTCAGCCCCAGCATTTT. It encodes CATSSDIGQPQHF.

The V and J genes are TRBV19 and TRBJ2-5; D ambiguous. V shed 4 bases and J shed 1 base, with 10 bases lying between them. This CDR3 comprises 14 residues. Looked up from germline, CDR1 is LNHDA and CDR2 is SQIVND (reference sequence). The CDR3 spells CASSNLPSQETQYF. In nucleotides, the CDR3 is TGTGCCAGTAGTAATCTCCCCAGCCAAGAGACCCAGTACTTC.

The chain joins TRBV7-3 to TRBJ1-3; 7 positions match TRBD1. J was trimmed by 6 bases and V by 5 bases; bases with no gene match: 7. Germline CDR1 and CDR2: SGHTA and FQGTGA. This CDR3 contains 14 residues. Here the CDR3 DNA reads TGTGCCAGCAGCCCTGGACAGGCCGAAAACACCATATATTTT. It specifies CASSPGQAENTIYF.

The chain combines TRBV9 with TRBJ1-1, with 7 bases that match TRBD1. V shed 3 bases, J shed 3 bases, and the junction held 2 bases outside the gene matches. This CDR3 comprises 13 residues. Germline CDR1 and CDR2: SGDLS and YYNGEE. The CDR3 reads CASSETGDTEAFF. The CDR3 nucleotides are TGTGCCAGCAGCGAAACAGGGGACACTGAAGCTTTCTTT.

The rearrangement links TRBV6-6 to TRBJ1-2, with 7 positions matching TRBD1. Per germline, CDR1 MNHNY and CDR2 SVGAGI (reference sequence). V shed 2 bases and J 4 bases; nucleotides not matched to a gene: 7. The CDR3 totals 15 residues. The CDR3 spells CASSYRRQGIYGYTF. The CDR3 nucleotides are TGTGCCAGCAGTTACCGGCGACAGGGAATCTATGGCTACACCTTC.

The genes are TRBV5-1 and TRBJ2-5; TRBD1 matches 9 bases. The ends lost 5 bases at V and 4 bases at J; junction bases unmatched: 3. Germline values: CDR1 SGHRS, CDR2 YFSETQ. The CDR3 runs to 13 residues. The CDR3: CASRGQGVETQYF. The CDR3 coding sequence is TGCGCCAGCAGGGGACAGGGTGTAGAGACCCAGTACTTC.

The chain recombines TRBV27 with TRBJ1-4; TRBD1 might be the D (6 bases). This CDR3 contains 13 residues. Germline CDR1 reads MNHEY; CDR2 reads SMNVEV (reference sequence). V was clipped by 2 bases and J by 6 bases, with 7 bases between them. Here the CDR3 reads CASSLGGYEKLFF. The CDR3 region has the DNA TGTGCCAGCAGTTTAGGGGGCTATGAAAAACTGTTTTTT.